The subject of this entry is one TCR beta chain. Its cognate antigen is unknown. The sample originates from a study of blood T cells in healthy people across ages. Overall study findings and caveats: A strong correlation was found between TCR beta diversity and the percentage of naive T cells.

Combining a sample-barcoded 5' primer with a J-beta primer mix, a second PCR ran for roughly 7 to 11 cycles. TCRdb re-called the 5' RACE reads with MiXCR, one entry per CDR3 protein. The sample records 780,000 or so distinct CDR3 sequences, 56% being singletons. V dropped 7 bases and J dropped 2 bases, with 20 bases sitting between them. The CDR3 sequence is 16 residues long. Germline-derived CDR1 and CDR2 are MDHEN and SYDVKM. The clonotype comes from a man between 40 and 49 years old in good health. This sequence joins TRBV28 and TRBJ1-2, with TRBD1 as a possible D gene (6 bases). Sequenced sample: blood. The CDR3 DNA sequence: TGTGCCAGCATCCGCCCCGGGACACCATCCAACTATGGCTACACCTTC. Amino acids: CASIRPGTPSNYGYTF.